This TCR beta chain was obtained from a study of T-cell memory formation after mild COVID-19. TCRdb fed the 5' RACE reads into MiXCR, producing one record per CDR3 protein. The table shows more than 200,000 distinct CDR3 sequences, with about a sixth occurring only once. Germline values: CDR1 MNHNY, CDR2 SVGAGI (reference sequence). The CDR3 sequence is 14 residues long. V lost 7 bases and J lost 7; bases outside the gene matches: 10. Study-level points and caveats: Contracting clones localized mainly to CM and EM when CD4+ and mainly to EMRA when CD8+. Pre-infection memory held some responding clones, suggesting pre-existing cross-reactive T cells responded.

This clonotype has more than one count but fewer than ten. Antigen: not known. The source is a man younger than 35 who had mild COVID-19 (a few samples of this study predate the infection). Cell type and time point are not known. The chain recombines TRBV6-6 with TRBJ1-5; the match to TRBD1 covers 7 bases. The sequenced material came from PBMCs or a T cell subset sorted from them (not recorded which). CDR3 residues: CASNDRERNQPQHF. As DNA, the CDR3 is TGTGCCAGCAATGACAGGGAGCGGAACCAGCCCCAGCATTTT.